This TCR beta chain was captured in a study of response to subunit inactivated influenza vaccine. Notes on the study in general: With each seasonal influenza vaccination, the authors suggested, few new T cells are recruited.

The sample holds many counts of this clonotype. Its antigen is as yet unknown. In germline, CDR1 is SEHNR, CDR2 FQNEAQ (reference sequence). The CDR3 length is 15 residues. Trimming removed 1 base at V and 3 bases at J, with 12 bases between. TCRdb analysed the RT-PCR reads with MiXCR anew, one entry per CDR3 protein. This table holds under 950,000 distinct CDR3 sequences, 21% found once. The receptor comes from a middle-aged man who received an inactivated influenza vaccine. Sequences were derived from PBMCs from blood, sampled roughly 5 days after vaccination. The chain joins TRBV7-9 to TRBJ2-5; TRBD2 might be the D (5 bases). Here the CDR3 DNA reads TGTGCCAGCAGCTTAGATACCAGCGGTAAAGAGACCCAGTACTTC. Amino acid sequence: CASSLDTSGKETQYF. The entire variable domain, with the rest obtained from reference TRBV7-9 and TRBJ2-5, is as follows: DTGVSQNPRHKITKRGQNVTFRCDPISEHNRLYWYRQTLGQGPEFLTYFQNEAQLEKSRLLSDRFSAERPKGSFSTLEIQRTEQGDSAMYLCASSLDTSGKETQYFGPGTRLLVL.